These T cell receptor beta chains were read from a single sample in a study of blood T cell repertoires in COVID-19. Using immunoSEQ multiplex PCR, the repertoire was profiled, and TCRdb retains in-frame clones only, with some absent. The profile shows a few hundred thousand clones, roughly 89% of them singletons. Sequences were obtained from PBMCs or T cells enriched from blood (not recorded which). These receptors all stem from a woman aged 45-65 years who had been exposed to COVID-19. Both conserved end residues are part of each CDR3. A D gene is named only where the DNA matches it firmly. Not every row has a clone size; where given, it reads once, few, many or a size class.

TRBV3-1/TRBV3-2,TRBJ2-1,NA,NA,TGTGCCAGCAGCCAAGTCCGGAATGAGCAGTTCTTC,CASSQVRNEQFF
TRBV23-1,TRBJ1-5,TRBD1,NA,TGCGCCAGCAGTCAATCGACAGGGTCTGGCAATCAGCCCCAGCATTTT,CASSQSTGSGNQPQHF
TRBV19,TRBJ2-2,NA,NA,TGTGCCAGTACCTGGGGGGACACCGGGGAGCTGTTTTTT,CASTWGDTGELFF
TRBV5-1,TRBJ2-1,NA,NA,TGCGCCAGCAGCCCGGTAGGTCAACCGGGTGATGAGCAGTTCTTC,CASSPVGQPGDEQFF
TRBV19,TRBJ2-7,NA,NA,TGTGCCAGTCGGTGGACAGAGAGCTCCTACGAGCAGTACTTC,CASRWTESSYEQYF
TRBV11-2,TRBJ2-7,TRBD1,NA,TGTGCCAGCAGCTTAACAGGACAGGGGTACTACGAGCAGTACTTC,CASSLTGQGYYEQYF
TRBV2,TRBJ2-7,TRBD2,NA,TGTGCCAGCAGTGAAGCAGGAGGCGGGGGAGGTTCCTACGAGCAGTACTTC,CASSEAGGGGGSYEQYF
TRBV18,TRBJ1-1,NA,NA,TGTGCCAGCTCACCCCCTAGGACAGCTATGAACACTGAAGCTTTCTTT,CASSPPRTAMNTEAFF
TRBV5-1,TRBJ1-2,NA,NA,TGCGCCAGCAGCTTGGGGGGCAGCCGCGCGAGATACACCTTC,CASSLGGSRARYTF
TRBV19,TRBJ1-5,NA,NA,TGTGCCAGTAGTGCGGGGATCCAGCCCCAGCATTTT,CASSAGIQPQHF
TRBV7-2,TRBJ2-2,NA,NA,TGTGCCAGCAGCTTACTCTCAGGGATCCCCGGGGAGCTGTTTTTT,CASSLLSGIPGELFF
TRBV15,TRBJ2-3,NA,few,TGTGCCACCAGCAGAGATCCCCGTTGGGGGGGGCAATCGACAGATACGCAGTATTTT,CATSRDPRWGGQSTDTQYF
TRBV28,TRBJ2-1,NA,NA,TGTGCCAGCAATTGGGAGACTCGAACATCGGCCTACAATGAGCAGTTCTTC,CASNWETRTSAYNEQFF
TRBV28,TRBJ1-6,NA,NA,TGTGCCAGCCTGGGGGCGGCACGAAGCTCCTATAATTCACCCCTCCACTTT,CASLGAARSSYNSPLHF
TRBV27,TRBJ2-3,NA,NA,TGTGCCAGCAGTCCGACCTCAACTAGCAAACCAGATACGCAGTATTTT,CASSPTSTSKPDTQYF
TRBV5-6,TRBJ1-4,NA,NA,TGTGCCAGCAGCTGGGGAGTTTCCTTTGCAACTAATGAAAAACTGTTTTTT,CASSWGVSFATNEKLFF
TRBV11-2,TRBJ1-1,NA,NA,TGTGCCAGCACCCGATCTTTGGACTTCGGGACTGAAGCTTTCTTT,CASTRSLDFGTEAFF
TRBV11-2,TRBJ2-2,NA,NA,TGTGCCAGCAGCTTCGGCGGAGGGGAGCTGTTTTTT,CASSFGGGELFF
TRBV9,TRBJ2-3,TRBD2,NA,TGTGCCAGCAGCGTAAATCTAGCGGGGGGGGGCACAGATACGCAGTATTTT,CASSVNLAGGGTDTQYF
TRBV7-9,TRBJ2-1,NA,NA,TGTGCCAGCTTACCCACGGGGGACCCCTACAATGAGCAGTTCTTC,CASLPTGDPYNEQFF
TRBV4-1,TRBJ2-7,TRBD1,NA,TGCGCCAGCAGCCCGGACAGGGGGTCCTACGAGCAGTACTTC,CASSPDRGSYEQYF
TRBV14,TRBJ2-3,NA,NA,TGTGCCAGCAGCCCCGCGGCAGTAGATACGCAGTATTTT,CASSPAAVDTQYF
TRBV5-1,TRBJ2-3,TRBD1,NA,TGCGCCAGCTGTGCCGGGACAGGGGGCGCAACAGATACGCAGTATTTT,CASCAGTGGATDTQYF
TRBV7-9,TRBJ2-7,TRBD2,NA,TGTGCCAGCAGCTCACGGGGGGGCCCTAAGCCCTACGAGCAGTACTTC,CASSSRGGPKPYEQYF
TRBV7-2,TRBJ2-7,TRBD1,NA,TGTGCCAGCAGCTTAACTGCTGGGACAGGGTATTACGAGCAGTACTTC,CASSLTAGTGYYEQYF